This T cell receptor (beta chain) originates from a study of naive and memory T cell subsets (dated by TCRdb to 2016 to 2017). Context from the whole study: The study applied an open-source, UMI-based TCR alpha and beta sequencing pipeline to sorted naive and memory peripheral blood T cell subsets. IgG serology results and the functional CMV T cell responses were in complete agreement. RNA was DNase-treated and reverse transcribed with TCR constant-region primers, mostly using SuperScript III.

The germline V gene specifies SNHLY as CDR1 and FYNNEI as CDR2. The CDR3 starts with the cysteine, ends with the phenylalanine, and has 14 residues. Just CDR3 DNA is preserved here, 42 bases in frame from base 1. V lost 3 bases and J lost 1 base; the stretch between them is 7 bases long. Separate amplification of TCR alpha and beta chain libraries was performed from the second PCR step onward. Donor CMV status was determined by IFNgamma production from CD4+ T cells after overnight stimulation of fresh PBMCs with CMV viral lysate. CD4 T cells were positively selected using Miltenyi beads, after which CD8 T cells were positively selected from the CD4-negative fraction. After staining for CD3, CD4, CD8, CD45RA, CD27 and a live/dead dye, cells were sorted on a BD Aria II into four subsets based on CD45RA and CD27. A few healthy volunteers provided blood, and each donor's sample was split into CD4 and CD8 T cells and then further divided into four differentiation subsets. Roughly 110 ml of peripheral blood was collected from each donor, and PBMC were isolated by Ficoll-Paque PLUS density-gradient centrifugation. After sorting, cells were lysed in RLT buffer, RNA was extracted using a Qiagen RNeasy kit, and the extracted RNA was stored at -80 degrees C.

The sample holds a few counts of this clonotype. Its target antigen remains unknown. No much larger clone is present one base from it, and per-base qualities are unavailable. The method behind the library was UMI-ligation and nested PCR. The beta constant-region primer consisted of an equimolar mixture of two oligonucleotides that together covered TRBC1 and TRBC2. A single-stranded oligonucleotide carrying the SP2 primer and a 12-nucleotide UMI was ligated to the 3' end of the cDNA by T4 RNA ligase 1. The ligated cDNA went through four rounds of PCR with nested alpha and beta constant-region primers together with the SP2 primer. The ligation reaction was incubated at 16°C for about 20-24 hours. To avoid over-amplification, PCR2 was usually performed as a SYBR Green qPCR and halted once a predetermined threshold was reached. Every purification after the first one was done using Agencourt AMPure XP magnetic beads. Libraries were quantified by Qubit and checked on a TapeStation, where a main peak was expected near 650 bp. Sequencing of the pooled libraries was done on an Illumina MiSeq using v2 2x251 paired-end kits, which typically yielded roughly 0.85-2 million reads per sample. Each sample was pooled at about 4.3 nM, and about 5-8% PhiX was included to help cluster recognition. The source study handled its data this way. Decombinator assigned V and J genes to Demultiplexor-processed FASTQ reads by tag matching, allowing a single base-pair mismatch. By using UMIs, Collapsinator corrected both sequencing errors and the frequency errors caused by PCR heterogeneity. TCRs were translated and CDR3s were extracted from the conserved cysteine to the FGXG phenylalanine by CDR3Translator, with non-productive sequences being flagged. Repertoires were subsampled to equal numbers of UMI-defined TCRs before Gini, Shannon entropy and inverse Simpson indices were calculated. Clonotype abundance distributions were fitted to a power law by maximum likelihood within the linear range. For one naive CD8 sample, the pipeline and MIGEC produced similar UMI counts, unique TCR numbers and clonal distributions. The repertoires were searched for 5,500 to 7,500 CMV-associated CDR3 sequences that had been compiled from VDJdb and a published dataset. TCRdb applied fastp at Q25 and MiXCR to the public reads, then kept only in-frame beta chains. CDR3 protein sequences are deduplicated, and each keeps its most common genes and DNA. Clone size and V and J calls follow TCRdb, not the original study. The sample table contains about 85,000 distinct CDR3 sequences; only one count was recorded for around 13% of them. Clones ranked in the top ten supply roughly 0.9% of the sample.

Study-wide conclusions, independent of this receptor: Once error correction was done, more than 85% of naive TCR sequences showed up just once, which made the naive abundance distributions much steeper than those of the memory subsets. The repertoire findings for the naive and memory subsets could not be validated, as no ground truth was available. In both CD4 and CD8 cells, the Gini index increased while Shannon and inverse Simpson diversity decreased from naive through CM, EM and EMRA. Single alpha or beta chain sequences, rather than paired alpha/beta receptors, were used to define clonotypes. RNA-based TCR counts may be influenced by expression changes linked to T cell activation and differentiation. TCR abundance followed a power law with an exponent that was different for naive and memory subsets but consistent across the three individuals.

The chain joins TRBV2 to TRBJ2-4; the D segment could be TRBD1, given 6 matching bases. The sequence was obtained from a human donor in good health. Sequenced: central memory CD4+ T cells from blood. The sample's cell subset or site, from its label and the paper: central memory, CD45RA- CD27+. The nucleotides are TGTGCCAGCAGTGAGCAGGGGGCCAAAAACATTCAGTACTTC. Protein translation: CASSEQGAKNIQYF. Supplemented by the reference TRBV2 and TRBJ2-4 proteins around the CDR3, the complete variable domain is EPEVTQTPSHQVTQMGQEVILRCVPISNHLYFYWYRQILGQKVEFLVSFYNNEISEKSEIFDDQFSVERPDGSNFTLKIRSTKLEDSAMYFCASSEQGAKNIQYFGAGTRLSVL.